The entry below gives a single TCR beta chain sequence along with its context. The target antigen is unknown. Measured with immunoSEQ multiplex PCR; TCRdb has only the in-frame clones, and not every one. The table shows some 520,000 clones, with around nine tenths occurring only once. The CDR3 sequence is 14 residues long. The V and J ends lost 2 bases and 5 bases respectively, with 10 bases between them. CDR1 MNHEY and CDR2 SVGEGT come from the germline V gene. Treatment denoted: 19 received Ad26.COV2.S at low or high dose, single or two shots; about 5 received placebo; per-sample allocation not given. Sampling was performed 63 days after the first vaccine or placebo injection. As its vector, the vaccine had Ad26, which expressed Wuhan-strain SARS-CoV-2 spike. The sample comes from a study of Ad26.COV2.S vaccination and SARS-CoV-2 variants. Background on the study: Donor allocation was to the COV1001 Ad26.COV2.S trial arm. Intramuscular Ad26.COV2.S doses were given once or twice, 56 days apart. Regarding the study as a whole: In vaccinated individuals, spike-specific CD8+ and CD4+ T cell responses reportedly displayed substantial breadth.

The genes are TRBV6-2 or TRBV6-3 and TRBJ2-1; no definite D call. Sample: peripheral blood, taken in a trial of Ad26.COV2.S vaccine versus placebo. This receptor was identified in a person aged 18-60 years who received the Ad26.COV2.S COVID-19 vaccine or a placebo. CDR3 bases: TGTGCCAGCAGTTACCCCCGGACCAACAATGAGCAGTTCTTC. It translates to CASSYPRTNNEQFF.